Presented here are 21 T cell receptor beta chains from one specimen sequenced in a study of blood T cell repertoires in COVID-19. The data were produced by immunoSEQ multiplex PCR, yet TCRdb's version contains in-frame clones alone and is incomplete. This sample carries approximately 210,000 clones, around 95% of them seen once, and the ten largest clones take approximately 0.8%. The material sequenced was peripheral blood. These receptors were taken from a man aged 30 to 45 with COVID-19, enrolled during active disease.

The chain is built from TRBV6-5 and TRBJ1-1; TRBD1 aligns across 8 bases. The CDR3 has 12 amino acids. Germline V CDR1 and CDR2: MNHEY, SVGAGI. V gave up 6 bases and J gave up 5 bases; unmatched junction bases: 2. CDR3 in DNA: TGTGCCAGCAGGCGGACAGGGACTGAAGCTTTCTTT. Translated, it gives CASRRTGTEAFF.

The V gene is TRBV19, the J gene TRBJ1-2; D is unclear. Trimming pared 7 bases from V and 5 bases from J, leaving 14 bases between. The CDR3 runs to 13 residues. Germline V gene lookup returns CDR1 LNHDA and CDR2 SQIVND (reference sequence). CDR3 sequence (DNA): TGTGCCAGTAACGACGGAGTGAGGTATGGCTACACCTTC. This sequence encodes CASNDGVRYGYTF. Drawing the rest from reference TRBV19 and TRBJ1-2, the complete variable domain is DGGITQSPKYLFRKEGQNVTLSCEQNLNHDAMYWYRQDPGQGLRLIYYSQIVNDFQKGDIAEGYSVSREKKESFPLTVTSAQKNPTAFYLCASNDGVRYGYTFGSGTRLTVV.

The V call is TRBV19, the J call TRBJ2-7; D perhaps matches TRBD1 (5 bases). CDR3 length: 14 amino acids. V was cut by 3 bases and J by 0 bases, with 9 bases left in between. From germline, CDR1 is LNHDA and CDR2 SQIVND (reference sequence). Here the CDR3 DNA reads TGTGCCAGTAGTATGGACAAACCCTCCTACGAGCAGTACTTC. This encodes CASSMDKPSYEQYF. The whole variable domain, remainder taken from reference TRBV19 and TRBJ2-7, is DGGITQSPKYLFRKEGQNVTLSCEQNLNHDAMYWYRQDPGQGLRLIYYSQIVNDFQKGDIAEGYSVSREKKESFPLTVTSAQKNPTAFYLCASSMDKPSYEQYFGPGTRLTVT.

The chain joins TRBV12-3 or TRBV12-4 to TRBJ1-2; D gene unclear. V gave up 8 bases and J gave up 1 base, with 11 bases separating them. The CDR3 has 13 amino acids. CDR3 sequence (DNA): TGTGCCAGCGCAACCCACGGTAACTATGGCTACACCTTC. Protein sequence: CASATHGNYGYTF.

Worth noting for this clone: Other DNA sequences from this sample encode an identical CDR3 as well. This chain uses TRBV5-1 with TRBJ1-3; D perhaps matches TRBD1 (6 bases). Germline-derived CDR1 and CDR2 are SGHRS and YFSETQ. V was clipped by 6 bases and J by 4 bases, with 11 bases between them. The CDR3 covers 13 residues. CDR3 loop: CASTDSSGNTIYF. The CDR3 nucleotides are TGCGCCAGCACGGACAGCTCGGGAAACACCATATATTTT.

V usage is TRBV7-3 and J usage is TRBJ2-3; 15 positions match TRBD2. Germline V CDR1 and CDR2: SGHTA, FQGTGA. The CDR3 consists of 16 residues. With V trimmed by 5 bases and J by 4 bases, 4 bases remained unmatched. CDR3: CASSAGLAGGSDTQYF. CDR3 sequence (DNA): TGTGCCAGCAGCGCCGGACTAGCGGGGGGGTCAGATACGCAGTATTTT.

The rearrangement uses TRBV19 and TRBJ1-6; 7 bases agree with TRBD1. The ends lost 5 bases at V and 10 bases at J; junction bases unmatched: 2. Germline V gene data show CDR1 as LNHDA and CDR2 as SQIVND (reference sequence). The CDR3 is 12 residues long. CDR3 amino acids: CASSDRESPLHF. CDR3 bases: TGTGCCAGTAGTGACAGGGAATCACCCCTCCACTTT.

The chain joins TRBV6-5 to TRBJ1-2, with TRBD1 matching 7 bases. Germline trimming cut 6 bases from V and 6 bases from J; bases unmatched to any gene: 4. The CDR3 contains 12 residues. Germline V gene data show CDR1 as MNHEY and CDR2 as SVGAGI. CDR3 coding DNA: TGTGCCAGCAGCACGACAGGGCATGGCTACACCTTC. This encodes CASSTTGHGYTF.

J is TRBJ1-1 and V is TRBV19, with D tentatively TRBD1 (5 bases). This CDR3 contains 13 residues. Germline CDR1 reads LNHDA; CDR2 reads SQIVND (reference sequence). V lost 10 bases and J 8 bases, leaving 20 bases between the germline ends. The CDR3 nucleotides read TGTGCCATACCAAGGGGCGAAAGTTGGGAAGCTTTCTTT. Translating gives CAIPRGESWEAFF. Using reference TRBV19 and TRBJ1-1 for the parts outside the CDR3, the full variable domain is DGGITQSPKYLFRKEGQNVTLSCEQNLNHDAMYWYRQDPGQGLRLIYYSQIVNDFQKGDIAEGYSVSREKKESFPLTVTSAQKNPTAFYLCAIPRGESWEAFFGQGTRLTVV.

The chain couples TRBV6-1 to TRBJ1-4; 10 bases fit TRBD1. CDR1 is MNHNS, CDR2 SASEGT, per germline. The CDR3 is 16 residues long. The V and J ends lost 5 bases and 1 base, in that order; junction bases with no gene match: 4. Here the CDR3 reads CASSQGTGVTNEKLFF. In nucleotides, the CDR3 is TGTGCCAGCAGTCAAGGGACAGGGGTAACTAATGAAAAACTGTTTTTT.

This chain connects TRBV2 to TRBJ2-7; D is possibly TRBD2 (6 bases). The CDR3 sequence is 14 residues long. The germline V gene encodes CDR1 SNHLY and CDR2 FYNNEI. V gave up 7 bases and J gave up 4 bases, with 17 bases separating them. Written as DNA, the CDR3 is TGTGCCAGCACCGAGGGAGGTCCCGAGTACGAGCAGTACTTC. This encodes CASTEGGPEYEQYF.

V gene TRBV2 combines with J gene TRBJ2-7, with TRBD1 as a possible D gene (6 bases). Germline V gives CDR1 SNHLY, CDR2 FYNNEI. The V gene lost 1 base and the J gene lost 7 bases, with 17 bases spanning the gap. The CDR3 sequence is 15 residues long. The CDR3: CASSEVERDMGEQYF. The CDR3 region has the DNA TGTGCCAGCAGTGAAGTAGAAAGGGACATGGGGGAGCAGTACTTC.

CDR3 protein: CASSLLPKVPYGYTF. For the CDR3, the DNA is TGTGCCAGCAGCCTTTTGCCTAAAGTGCCATATGGCTACACCTTC. V gene TRBV14 combines with J gene TRBJ1-2; no clear D gene. The V end lost 4 bases, the J end lost 5 bases, and 17 bases lay between the germline ends. CDR1 and CDR2 from the germline V gene are SGHDN and FVKESK. The CDR3 spans 15 residues.

The chain recombines TRBV7-3 with TRBJ2-4, with 7 bases that match TRBD2. Per the germline V gene, CDR1 is SGHTA and CDR2 is FQGTGA. This CDR3 contains 17 residues. The junction had 6 bases not matched to a gene; V was cut back by 1 base and J by 0 bases. The CDR3 DNA follows: TGTGCCAGCAGCTTAATGACGGGGGGATTAGCCAAAAACATTCAGTACTTC. Translation: CASSLMTGGLAKNIQYF.

J is TRBJ2-5 and V is TRBV19, with D possibly TRBD1 on 5 matching bases. This CDR3 is 15 amino acids long. Trimming left V 4 bases short and J 3 bases short, with 15 bases between. Germline CDR1 is LNHDA and CDR2 is SQIVND (reference sequence). CDR3 bases: TGTGCCAGTAGTAGCCCTGGGGCGGCCGAAGAGACCCAGTACTTC. Residues: CASSSPGAAEETQYF.

The chain uses TRBV18 and TRBJ2-7, with 10 bases lining up with TRBD1. The CDR3 loop spans 14 amino acids. Germline CDR1 and CDR2: KGHSH and LQKENI. Trimming cost V 3 bases and J 6 bases; bases outside gene matches: 5. CDR3 sequence reads: CASSPGQGEFEQYF. The CDR3 region has the DNA TGTGCCAGCTCACCCGGACAGGGGGAGTTCGAGCAGTACTTC.

V and J are TRBV15 and TRBJ2-1; 8 bases are a match to TRBD2. The CDR3 covers 16 residues. CDR1 is LNHNV and CDR2 is YYDKDF in the germline V gene (reference sequence). Trimming at V came to 1 base and at J to 6 bases, leaving 8 bases not matched to a gene. In nucleotides, the CDR3 is TGTGCCACCAGCAGAGGGACGGGGGGGCCCTCCAATGAGCAGTTCTTC. Translating it yields CATSRGTGGPSNEQFF.

J is TRBJ2-1 and V is TRBV24-1; 7 bases are a match to TRBD2. Losses at the gene ends were 4 bases for V and 7 bases for J; bases not matched to a gene: 9. The CDR3 is 15 amino acids. The germline CDR1 and CDR2 sequences are KGHDR and SFDVKD. CDR3: CATSDSSGARNEQFF. Here the CDR3 DNA reads TGTGCCACCAGTGACTCAAGCGGGGCGAGGAATGAGCAGTTCTTC.

The chain combines TRBV6-5 with TRBJ2-7; no clear D. The CDR3 has 16 residues. The V gene's germline CDR1 is MNHEY and CDR2 SVGAGI. V dropped 4 bases and J dropped 0 bases, with 16 bases sitting between them. CDR3 loop: CASSSLSLSNSYEQYF. The CDR3 DNA sequence: TGTGCCAGCAGTTCCCTGTCTCTGAGCAACTCCTACGAGCAGTACTTC.

This chain links TRBV5-6 with TRBJ2-7; 7 nucleotides align to TRBD1. V was pared by 4 bases and J by 2 bases, with 6 bases of the junction left unmatched. The CDR3 sequence is 14 residues long. Germline CDR1 SGHDT, CDR2 YYEEEE. The CDR3 nucleotides are TGTGCCAGCAGCCCCCGACAGGGAGCCTACGAGCAGTACTTC. This codes for CASSPRQGAYEQYF.

The rearrangement joins TRBV5-5 to TRBJ2-2; D is possibly TRBD1 (6 bases). Trimming stripped 4 bases from V and 4 bases from J, with 8 bases between. From germline, CDR1 is SGHKS and CDR2 YYEKEE (reference sequence). This CDR3 spans 13 amino acids. The CDR3 nucleotides are TGTGCCAGCAGCCTAGGGGGCACCGGGGAGCTGTTTTTT. This sequence encodes CASSLGGTGELFF.